The sequence of this T cell receptor beta chain was determined in a study of cytomegalovirus exposure and HLA in healthy donors. Study-wide points: In a later analysis, TCR beta V- and J-gene trimming showed a link to a missense DCLRE1C variant.

Trimming took off 3 bases at V and 4 bases at J, with 8 bases between the two ends. The CDR3 spans 13 residues. Per germline, CDR1 MGHDK and CDR2 SYGVNS. Points on this clone: What it recognizes is unknown.

Amplification used 60 Vbeta primers and 13 Jbeta primers. Profiling relied on immunoSEQ multiplex PCR, and the TCRdb table lists in-frame clones only, not all of them. The profile shows fewer than 200,000 clones, 70% to 90% of them singletons. The receptor was derived from a woman aged 25 to 39 in good health and CMV-seronegative. The chain recombines TRBV25-1 with TRBJ2-3; D perhaps matches TRBD1 (6 bases). What was sequenced was PBMCs. CDR3 sequence reads: CASSDGGADTQYF. CDR3 bases: TGTGCCAGCAGTGATGGGGGCGCAGATACGCAGTATTTT.